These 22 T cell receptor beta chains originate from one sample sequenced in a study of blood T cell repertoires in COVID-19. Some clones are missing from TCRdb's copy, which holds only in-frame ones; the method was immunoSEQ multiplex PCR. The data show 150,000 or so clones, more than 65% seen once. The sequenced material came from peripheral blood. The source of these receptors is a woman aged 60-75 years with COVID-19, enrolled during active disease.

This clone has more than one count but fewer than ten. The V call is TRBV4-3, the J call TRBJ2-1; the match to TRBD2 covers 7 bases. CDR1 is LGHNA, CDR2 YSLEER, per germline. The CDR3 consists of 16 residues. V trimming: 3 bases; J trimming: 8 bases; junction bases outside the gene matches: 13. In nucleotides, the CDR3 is TGCGCCAGCAGCCATTTGTCTAGCGGCCCTGTAGATGAGCAGTTCTTC. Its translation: CASSHLSSGPVDEQFF.

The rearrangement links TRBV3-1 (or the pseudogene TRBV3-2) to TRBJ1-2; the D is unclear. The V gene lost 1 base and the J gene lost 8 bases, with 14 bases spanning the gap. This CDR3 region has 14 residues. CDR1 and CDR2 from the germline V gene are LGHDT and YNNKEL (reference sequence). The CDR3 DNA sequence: TGTGCCAGCAGCCAAGGGGCTAGCCTACCCGGCTACACCTTC. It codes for CASSQGASLPGYTF.

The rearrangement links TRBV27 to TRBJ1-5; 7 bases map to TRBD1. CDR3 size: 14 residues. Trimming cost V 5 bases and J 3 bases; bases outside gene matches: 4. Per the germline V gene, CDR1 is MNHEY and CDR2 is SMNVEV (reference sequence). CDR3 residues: CASSQQGPNQPQHF. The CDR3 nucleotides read TGTGCCAGCAGTCAACAGGGGCCCAATCAGCCCCAGCATTTT.

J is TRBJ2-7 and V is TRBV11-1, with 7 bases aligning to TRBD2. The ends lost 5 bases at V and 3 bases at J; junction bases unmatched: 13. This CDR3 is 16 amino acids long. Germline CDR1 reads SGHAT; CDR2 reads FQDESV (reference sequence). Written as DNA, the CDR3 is TGTGCCAGCAGCCGACCTACTAGCGCGCCATTCTACGAGCAGTACTTC. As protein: CASSRPTSAPFYEQYF. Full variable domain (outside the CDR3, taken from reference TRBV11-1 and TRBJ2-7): EAEVAQSPRYKITEKSQAVAFWCDPISGHATLYWYRQILGQGPELLVQFQDESVVDDSQLPKDRFSAERLKGVDSTLKIQPAELGDSAMYLCASSRPTSAPFYEQYFGPGTRLTVT.

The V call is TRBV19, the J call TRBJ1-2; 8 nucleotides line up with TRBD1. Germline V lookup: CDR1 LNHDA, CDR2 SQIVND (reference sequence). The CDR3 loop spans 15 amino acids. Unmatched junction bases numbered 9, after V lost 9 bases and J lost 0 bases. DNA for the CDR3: TGTGCCAGCCTTAGGGGGACAGGAGCTAACTATGGCTACACCTTC. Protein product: CASLRGTGANYGYTF.

The DNA of the CDR3 is TGTGCCAGCAGTGAAGCGCAAATCGGGGTAGAGACCCAGTACTTC. Residues: CASSEAQIGVETQYF. V usage is TRBV6-1 and J usage is TRBJ2-5; TRBD2 might be the D (5 bases). Germline V gene lookup returns CDR1 MNHNS and CDR2 SASEGT. The ends were cut back, 0 bases at V and 4 bases at J, with 12 bases in the middle. The CDR3 consists of 15 residues.

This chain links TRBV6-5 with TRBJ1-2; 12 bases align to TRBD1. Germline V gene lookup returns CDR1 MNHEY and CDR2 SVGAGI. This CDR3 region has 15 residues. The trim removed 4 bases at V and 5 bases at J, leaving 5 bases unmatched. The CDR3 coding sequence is TGTGCCAGCAGTTCCCGGGACAGGGGGCGATATGGCTACACCTTC. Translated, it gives CASSSRDRGRYGYTF.

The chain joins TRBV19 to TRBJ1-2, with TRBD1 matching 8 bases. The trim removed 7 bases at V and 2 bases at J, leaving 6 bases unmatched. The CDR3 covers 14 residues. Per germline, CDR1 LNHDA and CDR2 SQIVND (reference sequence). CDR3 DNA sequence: TGTGCCAGTAAATGGACAGGGACCAACTATGGCTACACCTTC. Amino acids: CASKWTGTNYGYTF.

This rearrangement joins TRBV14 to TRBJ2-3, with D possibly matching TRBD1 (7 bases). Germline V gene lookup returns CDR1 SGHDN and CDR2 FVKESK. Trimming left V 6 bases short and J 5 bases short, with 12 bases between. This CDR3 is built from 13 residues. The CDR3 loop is CASRRDSLDTQYF. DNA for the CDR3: TGTGCCAGCAGGCGGGACAGTCTAGATACGCAGTATTTT. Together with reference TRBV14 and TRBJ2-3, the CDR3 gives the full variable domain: EAGVTQFPSHSVIEKGQTVTLRCDPISGHDNLYWYRRVMGKEIKFLLHFVKESKQDESGMPNNRFLAERTGGTYSTLKVQPAELEDSGVYFCASRRDSLDTQYFGPGTRLTVL.

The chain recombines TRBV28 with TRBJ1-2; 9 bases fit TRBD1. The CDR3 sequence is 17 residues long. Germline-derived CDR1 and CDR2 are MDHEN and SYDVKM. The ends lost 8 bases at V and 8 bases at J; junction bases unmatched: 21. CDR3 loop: CASSPFETGGLGHGYTF. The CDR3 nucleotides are TGTGCCAGCTCCCCCTTCGAGACAGGGGGATTGGGGCACGGCTACACCTTC.

CDR3 protein: CASSSTSGRNEQFF. The CDR3 nucleotides are TGTGCCAGCAGCTCCACTAGCGGGAGAAATGAGCAGTTCTTC. This chain connects TRBV5-5 to TRBJ2-1, with TRBD2 matching 11 bases. The CDR3 sequence is 14 residues long. The V segment lost 3 bases and the J segment 7 bases; nucleotides outside the gene matches: 3. CDR1 and CDR2 from the germline V gene are SGHKS and YYEKEE (reference sequence).

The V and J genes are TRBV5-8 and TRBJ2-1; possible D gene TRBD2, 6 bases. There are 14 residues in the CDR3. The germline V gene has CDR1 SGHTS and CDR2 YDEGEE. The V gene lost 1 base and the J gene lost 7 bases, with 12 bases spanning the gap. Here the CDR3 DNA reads TGTGCCAGCAGCTTGAATTTAGCGGTGAATGAGCAGTTCTTC. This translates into CASSLNLAVNEQFF.

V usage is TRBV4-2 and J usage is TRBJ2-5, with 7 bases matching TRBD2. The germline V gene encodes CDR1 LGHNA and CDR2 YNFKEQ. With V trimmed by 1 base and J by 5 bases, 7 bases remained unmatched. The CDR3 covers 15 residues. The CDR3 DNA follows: TGTGCCAGCAGCCAAGTAAGGACTAGTCTGGAGACCCAGTACTTC. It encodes CASSQVRTSLETQYF.

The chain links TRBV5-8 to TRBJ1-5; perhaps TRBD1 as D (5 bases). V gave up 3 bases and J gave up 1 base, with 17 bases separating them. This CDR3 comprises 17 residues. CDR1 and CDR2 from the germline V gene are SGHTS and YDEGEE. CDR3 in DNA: TGTGCCAGCAGCTCACACAGGTCCGGAGTGAGCAATCAGCCCCAGCATTTT. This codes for CASSSHRSGVSNQPQHF. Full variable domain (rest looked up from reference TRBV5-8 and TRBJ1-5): EAGVTQSPTHLIKTRGQQATLRCSPISGHTSVYWYQQALGLGLQFLLWYDEGEERNRGNFPPRFSGRQFPNYSSELNVNALELEDSALYLCASSSHRSGVSNQPQHFGDGTRLSIL.

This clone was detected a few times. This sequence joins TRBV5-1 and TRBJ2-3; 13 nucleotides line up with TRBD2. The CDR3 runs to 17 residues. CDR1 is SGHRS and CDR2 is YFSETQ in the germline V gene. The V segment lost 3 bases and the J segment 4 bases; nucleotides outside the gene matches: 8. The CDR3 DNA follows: TGCGCCAGCAGCTCACAAGGACTAGCGGGGGCTGCAGATACGCAGTATTTT. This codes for CASSSQGLAGAADTQYF.

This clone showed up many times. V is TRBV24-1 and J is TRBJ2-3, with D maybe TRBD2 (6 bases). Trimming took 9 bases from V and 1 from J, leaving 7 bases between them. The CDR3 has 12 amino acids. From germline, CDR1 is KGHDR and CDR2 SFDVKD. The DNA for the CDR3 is TGTGCCACCTCGGGGGGCACAGATACGCAGTATTTT. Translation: CATSGGTDTQYF.

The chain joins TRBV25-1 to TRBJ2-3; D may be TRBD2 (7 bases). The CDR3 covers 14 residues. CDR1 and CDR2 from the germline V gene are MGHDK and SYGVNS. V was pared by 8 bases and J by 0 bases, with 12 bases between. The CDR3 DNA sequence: TGTGCCAGCGGCGGGGGCTTTAGCACAGATACGCAGTATTTT. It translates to CASGGGFSTDTQYF.

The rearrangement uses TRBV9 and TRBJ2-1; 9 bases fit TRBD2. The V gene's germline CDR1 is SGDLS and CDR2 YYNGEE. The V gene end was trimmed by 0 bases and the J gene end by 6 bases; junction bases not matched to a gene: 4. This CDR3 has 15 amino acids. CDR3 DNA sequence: TGTGCCAGCAGCGTAGATGTGGGACTAGCCAATGAGCAGTTCTTC. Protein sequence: CASSVDVGLANEQFF.

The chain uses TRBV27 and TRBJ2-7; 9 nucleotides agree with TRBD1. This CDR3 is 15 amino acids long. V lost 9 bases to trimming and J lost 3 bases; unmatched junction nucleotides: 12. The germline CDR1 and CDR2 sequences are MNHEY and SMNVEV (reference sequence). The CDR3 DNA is TGTGCCAGTCCATCCCGACAGGGGGGATTCTACGAGCAGTACGTC. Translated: CASPSRQGGFYEQYV.

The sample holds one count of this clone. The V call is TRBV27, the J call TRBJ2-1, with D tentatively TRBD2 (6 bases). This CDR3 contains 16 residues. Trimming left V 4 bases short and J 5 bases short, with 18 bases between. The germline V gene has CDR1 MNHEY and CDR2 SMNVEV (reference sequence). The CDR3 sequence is CASSSPTAGPNNEQFF. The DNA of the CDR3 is TGTGCCAGCAGTTCCCCTACAGCGGGTCCAAACAATGAGCAGTTCTTC.

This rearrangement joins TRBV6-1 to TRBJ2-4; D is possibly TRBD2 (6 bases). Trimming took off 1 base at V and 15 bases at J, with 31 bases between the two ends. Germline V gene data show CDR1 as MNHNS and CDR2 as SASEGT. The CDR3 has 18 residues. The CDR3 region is CASSEVGRKHSVLQRRYF. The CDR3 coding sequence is TGTGCCAGCAGTGAAGTCGGGAGAAAACATTCAGTACTCCAACGGCGGTACTTC.

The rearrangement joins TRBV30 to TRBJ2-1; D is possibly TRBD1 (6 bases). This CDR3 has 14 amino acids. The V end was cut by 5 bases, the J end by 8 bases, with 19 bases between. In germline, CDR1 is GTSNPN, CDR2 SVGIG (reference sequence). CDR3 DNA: TGTGCCTGGCGGCAGATTACAGGGAATTATGAGCAGTTCTTC. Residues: CAWRQITGNYEQFF.